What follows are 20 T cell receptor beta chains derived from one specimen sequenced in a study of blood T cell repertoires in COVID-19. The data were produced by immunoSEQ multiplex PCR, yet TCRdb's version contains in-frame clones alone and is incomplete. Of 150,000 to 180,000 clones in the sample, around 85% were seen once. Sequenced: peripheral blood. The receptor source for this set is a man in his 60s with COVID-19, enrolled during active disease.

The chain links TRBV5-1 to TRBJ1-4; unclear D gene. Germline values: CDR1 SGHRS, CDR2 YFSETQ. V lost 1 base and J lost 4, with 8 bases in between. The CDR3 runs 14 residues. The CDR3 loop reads CASSLNGFNEKLFF. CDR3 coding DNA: TGCGCCAGCAGCTTGAACGGTTTTAATGAAAAACTGTTTTTT.

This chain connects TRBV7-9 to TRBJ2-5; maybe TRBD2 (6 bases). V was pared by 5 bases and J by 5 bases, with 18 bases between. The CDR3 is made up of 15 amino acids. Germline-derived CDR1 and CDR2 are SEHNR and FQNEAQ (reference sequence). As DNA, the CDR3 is TGTGCCAGCAGCCCCACGGACTACCAGACCGAGACCCAGTACTTC. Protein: CASSPTDYQTETQYF.

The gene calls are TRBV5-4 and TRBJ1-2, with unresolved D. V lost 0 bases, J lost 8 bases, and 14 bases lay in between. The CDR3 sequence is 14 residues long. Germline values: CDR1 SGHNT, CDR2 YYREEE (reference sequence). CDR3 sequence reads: CASSLDLVDRGYTF. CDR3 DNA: TGTGCCAGCAGCTTGGATTTGGTTGATCGGGGCTACACCTTC.

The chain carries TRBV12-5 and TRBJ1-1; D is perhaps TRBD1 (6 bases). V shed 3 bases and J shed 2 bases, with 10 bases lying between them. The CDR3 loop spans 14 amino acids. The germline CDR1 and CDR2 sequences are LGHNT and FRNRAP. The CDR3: CASGLTGRNTEAFF. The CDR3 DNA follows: TGTGCTAGTGGTTTAACAGGGAGAAACACTGAAGCTTTCTTT.

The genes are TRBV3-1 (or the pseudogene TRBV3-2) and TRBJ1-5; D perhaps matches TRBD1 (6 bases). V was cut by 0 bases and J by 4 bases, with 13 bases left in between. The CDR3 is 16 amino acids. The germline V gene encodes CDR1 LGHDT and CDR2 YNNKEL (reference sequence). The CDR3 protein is CASSQELGAGNQPQHF. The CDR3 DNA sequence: TGTGCCAGCAGCCAAGAATTGGGGGCCGGGAATCAGCCCCAGCATTTT.

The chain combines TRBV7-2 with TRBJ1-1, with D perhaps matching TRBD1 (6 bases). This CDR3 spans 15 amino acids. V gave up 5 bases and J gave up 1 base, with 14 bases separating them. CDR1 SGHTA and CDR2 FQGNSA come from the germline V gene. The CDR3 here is CASSPQQGRNTEAFF. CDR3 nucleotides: TGTGCCAGCAGCCCCCAGCAGGGGCGGAACACTGAAGCTTTCTTT.

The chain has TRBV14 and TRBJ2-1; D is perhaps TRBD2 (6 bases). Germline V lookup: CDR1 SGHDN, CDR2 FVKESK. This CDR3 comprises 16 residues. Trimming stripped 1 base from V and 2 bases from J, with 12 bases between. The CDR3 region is CASSQVGWGAYNEQFF. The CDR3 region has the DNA TGTGCCAGCAGCCAAGTGGGGTGGGGGGCCTACAATGAGCAGTTCTTC.

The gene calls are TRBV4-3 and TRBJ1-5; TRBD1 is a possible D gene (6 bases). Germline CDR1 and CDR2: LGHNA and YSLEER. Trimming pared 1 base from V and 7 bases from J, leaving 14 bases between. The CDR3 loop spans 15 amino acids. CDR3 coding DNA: TGCGCCAGCAGCCAAGGAACAGGGAAGCAACAGCCCCAGCATTTT. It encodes CASSQGTGKQQPQHF.

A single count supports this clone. The CDR3 region has the DNA TGTGCCAGCAGCACGGACACTAATCGCGAAAAACTGTTTTTT. Its protein is CASSTDTNREKLFF. V gene TRBV13 combines with J gene TRBJ1-4; perhaps TRBD1 as D (5 bases). V lost 5 bases and J 8 bases, leaving 15 bases between the germline ends. CDR3 length equals 14 residues. CDR1 PRHDT and CDR2 FYEKMQ come from the germline V gene (reference sequence). The whole variable domain, remainder taken from reference TRBV13 and TRBJ1-4, is AAGVIQSPRHLIKEKRETATLKCYPIPRHDTVYWYQQGPGQDPQFLISFYEKMQSDKGSIPDRFSAQQFSDYHSELNMSSLELGDSALYFCASSTDTNREKLFFGSGTQLSVL.

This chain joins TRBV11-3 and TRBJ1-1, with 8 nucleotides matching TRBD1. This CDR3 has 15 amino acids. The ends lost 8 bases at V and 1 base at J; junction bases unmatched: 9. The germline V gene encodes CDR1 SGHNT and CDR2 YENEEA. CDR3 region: CASVPGGSSNTEAFF. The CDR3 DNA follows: TGTGCCAGCGTCCCAGGGGGCAGCTCGAACACTGAAGCTTTCTTT.

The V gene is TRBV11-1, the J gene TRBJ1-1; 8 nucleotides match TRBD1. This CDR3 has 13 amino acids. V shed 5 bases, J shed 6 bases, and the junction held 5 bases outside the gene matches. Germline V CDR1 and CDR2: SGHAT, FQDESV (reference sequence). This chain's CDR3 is CASSPGQGPEAFF. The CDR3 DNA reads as TGTGCCAGCAGCCCCGGACAGGGCCCTGAAGCTTTCTTT.

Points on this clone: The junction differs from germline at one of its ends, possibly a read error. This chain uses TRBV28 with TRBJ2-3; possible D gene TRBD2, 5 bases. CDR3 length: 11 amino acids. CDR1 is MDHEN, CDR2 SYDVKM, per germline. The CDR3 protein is CASSATRASNF. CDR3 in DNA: TGTGCCAGCAGTGCCACTAGGGCTTCAAATTTT.

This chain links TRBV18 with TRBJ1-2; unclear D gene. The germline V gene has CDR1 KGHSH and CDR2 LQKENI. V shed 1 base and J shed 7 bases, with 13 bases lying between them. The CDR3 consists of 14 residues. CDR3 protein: CASSPQETHSGYTF. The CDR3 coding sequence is TGTGCCAGCTCACCACAAGAGACACACTCTGGCTACACCTTC.

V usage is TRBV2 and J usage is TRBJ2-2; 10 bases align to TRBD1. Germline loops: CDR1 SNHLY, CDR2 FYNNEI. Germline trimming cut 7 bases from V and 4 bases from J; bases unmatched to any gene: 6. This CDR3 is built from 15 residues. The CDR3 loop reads CASNDRGRSTGELFF. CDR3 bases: TGTGCCAGCAACGACAGGGGGCGCTCCACCGGGGAGCTGTTTTTT.

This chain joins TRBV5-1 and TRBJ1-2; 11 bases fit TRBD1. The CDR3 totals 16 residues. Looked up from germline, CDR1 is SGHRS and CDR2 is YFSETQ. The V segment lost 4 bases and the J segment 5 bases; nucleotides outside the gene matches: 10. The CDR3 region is CASSPGQGAMVYGYTF. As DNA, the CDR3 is TGCGCCAGCAGCCCCGGACAGGGGGCGATGGTATATGGCTACACCTTC.

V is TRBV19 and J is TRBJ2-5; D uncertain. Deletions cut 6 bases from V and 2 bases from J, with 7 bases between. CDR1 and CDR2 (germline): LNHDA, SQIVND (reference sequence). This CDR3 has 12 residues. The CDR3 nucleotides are TGTGCCAGTAGCAGGAAACAAGAGACCCAGTACTTC. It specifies CASSRKQETQYF.

In nucleotides, the CDR3 is TGTGCCAGTCGTCCTACCGGGACAGGCTATGGCTACACCTTC. Translated: CASRPTGTGYGYTF. The rearrangement uses TRBV19 and TRBJ1-2; 8 bases agree with TRBD1. CDR3 size: 14 residues. Per germline, CDR1 LNHDA and CDR2 SQIVND (reference sequence). The V segment lost 8 bases and the J segment 4 bases; nucleotides outside the gene matches: 9.

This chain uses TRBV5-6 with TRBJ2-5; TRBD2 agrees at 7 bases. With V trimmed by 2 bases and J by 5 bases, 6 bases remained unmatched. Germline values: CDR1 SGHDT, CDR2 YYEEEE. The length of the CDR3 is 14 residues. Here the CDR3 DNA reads TGTGCCAGCAGCTTCGGCGGGGGTGGGGAGACCCAGTACTTC. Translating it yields CASSFGGGGETQYF.

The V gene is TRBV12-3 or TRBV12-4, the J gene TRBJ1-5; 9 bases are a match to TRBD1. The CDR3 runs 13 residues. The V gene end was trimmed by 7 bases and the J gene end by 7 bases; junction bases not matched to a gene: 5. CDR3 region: CASKQGANQPQHF. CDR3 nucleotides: TGTGCCAGCAAACAGGGGGCAAACCAGCCCCAGCATTTT.

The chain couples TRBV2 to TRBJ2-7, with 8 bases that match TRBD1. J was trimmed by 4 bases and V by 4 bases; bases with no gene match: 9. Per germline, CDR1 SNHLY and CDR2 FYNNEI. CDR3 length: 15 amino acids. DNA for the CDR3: TGTGCCAGCAGTGCACAGGGGGTACTTACTTACGAGCAGTACTTC. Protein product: CASSAQGVLTYEQYF. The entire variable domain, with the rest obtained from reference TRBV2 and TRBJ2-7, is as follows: EPEVTQTPSHQVTQMGQEVILRCVPISNHLYFYWYRQILGQKVEFLVSFYNNEISEKSEIFDDQFSVERPDGSNFTLKIRSTKLEDSAMYFCASSAQGVLTYEQYFGPGTRLTVT.